The clone carrying this T cell receptor beta chain was recorded only once. The sample belongs to a study of blood T cell repertoires in COVID-19. Study-wide context: Acute and convalescent COVID-19 specimens originated in the United States, Italy and Spain. The cDNA or gDNA used as material had been derived from T cells, B-cell-depleted T cells, or PBMCs.

In the source study's methods: Cell counts per sample came from amplifying reference gene primers. The protocol was immunoSEQ multiplex PCR, while the TCRdb copy is restricted to in-frame clones and leaves out a portion. The D gene and trimming were derived from the DNA, and the V and J assignments and clone size from that table. The sample records about 270,000 clones, about 80% being singletons. Deletions cut 2 bases from V and 2 bases from J, with 10 bases between. The germline CDR1 and CDR2 sequences are SQVTM and ANQGSEA. This CDR3 contains 13 residues. The clonotype was recovered from a woman aged 50 to 60 who had recovered from COVID-19. Sequencing input: peripheral blood. V usage is TRBV29-1 and J usage is TRBJ2-7; unclear D gene. Here the CDR3 reads CSVESGTPYEQYF. The CDR3 DNA is TGCAGCGTTGAATCGGGTACTCCCTACGAGCAGTACTTC.